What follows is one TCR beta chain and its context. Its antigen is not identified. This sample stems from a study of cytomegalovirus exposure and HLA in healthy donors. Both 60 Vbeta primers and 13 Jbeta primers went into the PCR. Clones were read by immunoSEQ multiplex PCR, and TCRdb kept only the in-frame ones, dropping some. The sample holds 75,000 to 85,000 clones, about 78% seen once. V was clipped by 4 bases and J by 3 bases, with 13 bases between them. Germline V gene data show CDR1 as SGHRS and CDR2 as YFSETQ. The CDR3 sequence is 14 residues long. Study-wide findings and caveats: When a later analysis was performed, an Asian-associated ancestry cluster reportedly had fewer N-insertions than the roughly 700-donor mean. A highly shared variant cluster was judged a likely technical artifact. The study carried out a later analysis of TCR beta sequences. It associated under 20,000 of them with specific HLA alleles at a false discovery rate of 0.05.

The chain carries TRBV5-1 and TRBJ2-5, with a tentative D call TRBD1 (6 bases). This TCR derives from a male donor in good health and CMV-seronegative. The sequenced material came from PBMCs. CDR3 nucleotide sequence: TGCGCCAGCAGCGTAAAAGGACAGAAAGAGACCCAGTACTTC. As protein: CASSVKGQKETQYF.